Each of the 20 T cell receptor beta chains below was sequenced from the same sample in a study of blood T cell repertoires in COVID-19. Profiled with immunoSEQ multiplex PCR; TCRdb holds only in-frame clones, not every one. The sample gives around 300,000 clones, 87% of which show up once; about 5.7% is in the top ten. The sample comprised PBMCs or T cells enriched from blood (not recorded which). The receptors originated from a woman in her thirties or forties who had recovered from COVID-19.

This chain joins TRBV11-2 and TRBJ2-7; 7 bases are a match to TRBD2. Germline trimming cut 1 base from V and 7 bases from J; bases unmatched to any gene: 22. Per the germline V gene, CDR1 is SGHAT and CDR2 is FQNNGV. This CDR3 spans 19 amino acids. As DNA, the CDR3 is TGTGCCAGCAGCTTAGCGGTGTCGCGTGAGCGGGGACTCCTTGGGGAGCAGTACTTC. Translating gives CASSLAVSRERGLLGEQYF.

In its sample, this clone was seen once. The chain uses TRBV6-5 and TRBJ1-2; 7 nucleotides line up with TRBD1. The CDR3 loop spans 15 amino acids. CDR1 MNHEY and CDR2 SVGAGI come from the germline V gene. V lost 6 bases and J lost 8; bases outside the gene matches: 15. CDR3 loop: CASRKLYRGEGGYTF. CDR3 sequence (DNA): TGTGCCAGCAGAAAACTCTACAGGGGAGAGGGGGGCTACACCTTC.

This clone was counted once. V gene TRBV18 combines with J gene TRBJ1-5; 9 nucleotides line up with TRBD1. J gave up 3 bases and V 4 bases, and 4 bases lay outside the gene matches. CDR3 length: 15 amino acids. Germline CDR1 is KGHSH and CDR2 is LQKENI. CDR3 protein: CASSRTGANNQPQHF. The CDR3 bases are TGTGCCAGCTCACGGACAGGGGCCAACAATCAGCCCCAGCATTTT.

The V call is TRBV4-3, the J call TRBJ2-6; a weak D match, TRBD1 (6 bases). This CDR3 contains 19 residues. CDR1 and CDR2 from the germline V gene are LGHNA and YSLEER. With 0 bases removed from V and 2 bases from J, the gap between germline ends came to 17 bases. The CDR3 nucleotides read TGCGCCAGCAGCCAAGAGGCTCTCGGACAGAGAACTGGGGCCAACGTCCTGACTTTC. Amino acid sequence: CASSQEALGQRTGANVLTF.

The chain recombines TRBV28 with TRBJ2-5; 8 nucleotides align to TRBD2. The CDR3 length is 15 residues. Per germline, CDR1 MDHEN and CDR2 SYDVKM. The junction had 12 bases not matched to a gene; V was cut back by 4 bases and J by 8 bases. CDR3 in amino acids: CASSSPSAGAETQYF. CDR3 coding DNA: TGTGCCAGCAGTTCCCCCTCAGCGGGAGCAGAAACCCAGTACTTC.

This chain links TRBV11-2 with TRBJ2-1; 10 bases fit TRBD2. This CDR3 contains 16 residues. CDR1 and CDR2 (germline): SGHAT, FQNNGV. V was pared by 4 bases and J by 9 bases, with 12 bases of the junction left unmatched. CDR3: CASSSSHLAGVGEQFF. CDR3 DNA sequence: TGTGCCAGCAGCTCATCACACCTAGCGGGAGTAGGTGAGCAGTTCTTC.

V gene TRBV29-1 combines with J gene TRBJ2-7, with D possibly matching TRBD1 (5 bases). Germline V gives CDR1 SQVTM, CDR2 ANQGSEA. This CDR3 has 14 residues. V lost 7 bases and J 2 bases, leaving 18 bases between the germline ends. The CDR3 region has the DNA TGCAGCGCCTGGGGTGGGGCATCCGCCTACGAGCAGTACTTC. Amino acid sequence: CSAWGGASAYEQYF.

The chain has TRBV30 and TRBJ1-4, with unresolved D. The V gene lost 6 bases and the J gene lost 11 bases, with 16 bases spanning the gap. The CDR3 covers 12 residues. The germline V gene encodes CDR1 GTSNPN and CDR2 SVGIG (reference sequence). In nucleotides, the CDR3 is TGTGCCTGCGCCGACACCAGTGGGAAACTGTTTTTT. The encoded protein is CACADTSGKLFF.

This clone was found once. The gene calls are TRBV5-1 and TRBJ2-4, with D hard to call. V was trimmed by 3 bases and J by 0 bases, leaving 7 bases between them. This CDR3 is 14 amino acids long. The germline V gene has CDR1 SGHRS and CDR2 YFSETQ. The CDR3 sequence: CASSSAGAKNIQYF. CDR3 coding DNA: TGCGCCAGCAGCTCCGCAGGAGCCAAAAACATTCAGTACTTC.

V is TRBV6-5 and J is TRBJ1-1, with D unclear. The length of the CDR3 is 12 residues. Trimming removed 5 bases from V and 8 bases from J, with 12 bases in between. Germline V gene lookup returns CDR1 MNHEY and CDR2 SVGAGI. CDR3 amino acids: CASSPQWREAFF. CDR3 sequence (DNA): TGTGCCAGCAGTCCCCAGTGGCGGGAAGCTTTCTTT.

The chain uses TRBV28 and TRBJ2-1, with 9 bases matching TRBD2. The germline V gene encodes CDR1 MDHEN and CDR2 SYDVKM. Losses at the gene ends were 6 bases for V and 6 bases for J; bases not matched to a gene: 3. The CDR3 runs 13 residues. This CDR3 is CASRLTSGNEQFF. The CDR3 DNA reads as TGTGCCAGCAGATTGACTAGCGGCAATGAGCAGTTCTTC.

This clone showed up just once. The rearrangement joins TRBV3-1 (or the pseudogene TRBV3-2) to TRBJ2-6; 14 bases map to TRBD2. The J segment lost 0 bases and the V segment lost 3 bases, leaving 10 bases of the junction unmatched. Germline V gives CDR1 LGHDT, CDR2 YNNKEL (reference sequence). The CDR3 extends over 21 amino acids. For the CDR3, the DNA is TGTGCCAGCAGCCACTCCTTGGGACTAGCGGGAGTTATCTCTGGGGCCAACGTCCTGACTTTC. Translating gives CASSHSLGLAGVISGANVLTF.

CDR3 nucleotides: TGTGCCAGCAGCTGGGGGACTAGCGGGACTGGTGAGCAGTTCTTC. It yields the protein CASSWGTSGTGEQFF. V usage is TRBV11-2 and J usage is TRBJ2-1; 13 bases map to TRBD2. Germline-derived CDR1 and CDR2 are SGHAT and FQNNGV. Trimming cost V 4 bases and J 9 bases; bases outside gene matches: 6. The CDR3 has 15 amino acids.

The chain employs TRBV7-6 and TRBJ2-3; 9 nucleotides agree with TRBD2. The CDR3 is made up of 17 amino acids. Losses at the gene ends were 1 base for V and 1 base for J; bases not matched to a gene: 6. The germline V gene has CDR1 SGHVS and CDR2 FNYEAQ. The DNA for the CDR3 is TGTGCCAGCAGCTTAGAGGCGGGGGGGTACCGCACAGATACGCAGTATTTT. It codes for CASSLEAGGYRTDTQYF.

The chain combines TRBV7-2 with TRBJ2-1, with TRBD2 identical over 13 bases. Germline V CDR1 and CDR2: SGHTA, FQGNSA. The CDR3 sequence is 17 residues long. V lost 6 bases to trimming and J lost 9 bases; unmatched junction nucleotides: 14. The CDR3 spells CASSPPTGLAGVPEQFF. CDR3 nucleotide sequence: TGTGCCAGCAGTCCACCCACAGGACTAGCGGGAGTACCTGAGCAGTTCTTC.

This chain links TRBV2 with TRBJ2-2; 7 nucleotides line up with TRBD1. Trimming cost V 7 bases and J 2 bases; bases outside gene matches: 7. CDR3 length equals 15 residues. CDR1 SNHLY and CDR2 FYNNEI come from the germline V gene. CDR3 in DNA: TGTGCCAGCACCCGACAGGGAATCAACACCGGGGAGCTGTTTTTT. Its protein product is CASTRQGINTGELFF.

The gene calls are TRBV21-1 and TRBJ2-1; the D call in the table, TRBD2, was not verified against the DNA. TRBV21-1 is given as a pseudogene. There are 10 residues in the CDR3. CDR3 loop: CASRFSEQFF. The DNA of the CDR3 is TGTGCCAGCAGATTTAGTGAGCAGTTCTTC.

A word on this clone: The sample has other DNA sequences that encode this CDR3 too. V usage is TRBV7-9 and J usage is TRBJ2-7; D not resolved. In germline, CDR1 is SEHNR, CDR2 FQNEAQ (reference sequence). CDR3 length equals 14 residues. Trimming left V 1 base short and J 1 base short, with 8 bases between. CDR3 DNA: TGTGCCAGCAGCTTAGATCCCGGGTCCTACGAGCAGTACTTC. Its protein is CASSLDPGSYEQYF. Based on the CDR3 plus reference TRBV7-9 and TRBJ2-7, the full variable domain is DTGVSQNPRHKITKRGQNVTFRCDPISEHNRLYWYRQTLGQGPEFLTYFQNEAQLEKSRLLSDRFSAERPKGSFSTLEIQRTEQGDSAMYLCASSLDPGSYEQYFGPGTRLTVT.

About this clone itself: This CDR3 is also generated by other DNA sequences in the sample. This chain joins TRBV28 and TRBJ2-6; the D is unclear. The CDR3 length is 15 residues. Germline CDR1 is MDHEN and CDR2 is SYDVKM. The germline V and J ends were trimmed by 4 bases and 0 bases, with 7 bases remaining between them. CDR3 nucleotide sequence: TGTGCCAGCAGTTCGGGTGGCTCTGGGGCCAACGTCCTGACTTTC. This codes for CASSSGGSGANVLTF.

This clone was recorded once. J is TRBJ1-1 and V is TRBV18; D is unclear. The length of the CDR3 is 16 residues. CDR1 is KGHSH and CDR2 is LQKENI in the germline V gene. Trimming took 4 bases from V and 1 from J, leaving 16 bases between them. CDR3: CASSLREASRNTEAFF. CDR3 nucleotides: TGTGCCAGCTCACTTCGAGAGGCTAGCCGGAACACTGAAGCTTTCTTT.